The 8 T cell receptor beta chains presented below share a single source sample, sequenced in a study of cytomegalovirus exposure and HLA in healthy donors. With 60 Vbeta and 13 Jbeta primers, the PCR was carried out. Generated by immunoSEQ multiplex PCR, the TCRdb table keeps only in-frame clones and is missing some. The data show 150,000 to 200,000 clones, and the top ten clones hold around 0.8%. The sample was PBMCs. These receptors all come from a woman between 18 and 29 years old in good health and CMV-seropositive.

The chain carries TRBV5-5 and TRBJ2-7, with 9 nucleotides matching TRBD1. Germline CDR1 SGHKS, CDR2 YYEKEE (reference sequence). Trimming cost V 2 bases and J 5 bases; bases outside gene matches: 8. CDR3 length: 15 amino acids. CDR3: CASSFLGQGLHEQYF. DNA for the CDR3: TGTGCCAGCAGCTTCTTGGGACAGGGACTCCACGAGCAGTACTTC.

The V call is TRBV4-2, the J call TRBJ1-2; D gene ambiguous. The CDR3 is made up of 14 amino acids. CDR1 and CDR2 (germline): LGHNA, YNFKEQ. The ends were cut back, 1 base at V and 4 bases at J, with 10 bases in the middle. This CDR3 is CASSQGGQIYGYTF. The CDR3 bases are TGTGCCAGCAGCCAAGGAGGGCAAATCTATGGCTACACCTTC.

The J gene is TRBJ1-2, the V gene TRBV5-4; D unresolved. The CDR3 loop spans 13 amino acids. The ends were cut back, 4 bases at V and 0 bases at J, with 7 bases in the middle. Germline CDR1 and CDR2: SGHNT and YYREEE (reference sequence). In DNA form, the CDR3 reads TGTGCCAGCAGCGCAACAGCTAACTATGGCTACACCTTC. Translating it yields CASSATANYGYTF. The full variable domain, with the rest looked up from reference TRBV5-4 and TRBJ1-2, is ETGVTQSPTHLIKTRGQQVTLRCSSQSGHNTVSWYQQALGQGPQFIFQYYREEENGRGNFPPRFSGLQFPNYSSELNVNALELDDSALYLCASSATANYGYTFGSGTRLTVV.

V is TRBV19 and J is TRBJ1-3; D is uncertain. Deletions cut 4 bases from V and 3 bases from J, with 13 bases between. The CDR3 sequence is 15 residues long. Germline assignment: CDR1 LNHDA and CDR2 SQIVND (reference sequence). CDR3 residues: CASSRSPLDGNTIYF. DNA of the CDR3: TGTGCCAGTAGTAGAAGCCCTCTAGATGGAAACACCATATATTTT.

This chain uses TRBV7-3 with TRBJ1-1; no reliable D call. This CDR3 spans 13 amino acids. CDR1 and CDR2 from the germline V gene are SGHTA and FQGTGA. V gave up 5 bases and J gave up 1 base, with 8 bases separating them. In DNA form, the CDR3 reads TGTGCCAGCAGCCAAACGAGGAACACTGAAGCTTTCTTT. It codes for CASSQTRNTEAFF.

V is TRBV30 and J is TRBJ1-5; D call uncertain. CDR3 length: 14 residues. Trimming stripped 0 bases from V and 3 bases from J, with 9 bases between. The germline V gene has CDR1 GTSNPN and CDR2 SVGIG (reference sequence). In nucleotides, the CDR3 is TGTGCCTGGAGTGTAACACAGCTCAATCAGCCCCAGCATTTT. Translation: CAWSVTQLNQPQHF.

The rearrangement uses TRBV7-9 and TRBJ2-1; 16 nucleotides agree with TRBD2. Germline CDR1 SEHNR, CDR2 FQNEAQ (reference sequence). The V gene end was trimmed by 0 bases and the J gene end by 11 bases; junction bases not matched to a gene: 7. The CDR3 covers 17 residues. The CDR3 here is CASSLALGTSGGDKQFF. The CDR3 DNA reads TGTGCCAGCAGCTTAGCGCTGGGGACTAGCGGGGGGGACAAGCAGTTCTTC.

This chain connects TRBV27 to TRBJ1-6, with TRBD1 matching over 7 bases. V was clipped by 4 bases and J by 2 bases; unmatched bases: 8. Germline lookup yields CDR1 MNHEY and CDR2 SMNVEV (reference sequence). The CDR3 is made up of 17 amino acids. CDR3 protein: CASSSSGGTTYNSPLHF. The CDR3 nucleotides read TGTGCCAGCAGTTCCTCAGGGGGTACAACCTATAATTCACCCCTCCACTTT.